The entry below gives a single TCR beta chain sequence along with its context. Antigen unknown. The data stem from a study of CXCR3-negative and CXCR3-positive naive CD8 T cells. The study, taken as a whole, reports: Both of the naive subsets showed about the same high diversity, but memory CD8+ cells had much less. Naive cells positive for CXCR3 carried more hydrophobic TRB CDR3s than CXCR3-negative ones.

Cells classed as naive CD8+ T cells were CD45RO-CCR7+CD27+CD95-. Germline V gene data show CDR1 as MGHRA and CDR2 as YSYEKL. The CDR3 has 14 residues. All TRB cDNA libraries came from 5' RACE performed with UMI labels. TCRdb re-called the 5' RACE reads and gives one entry per CDR3 protein, without DNA. The sample yields over 150,000 distinct CDR3 sequences, of which the top ten take up less than 0.55%. Sample: naive CXCR3+ CD8+ T cells from blood. Noted subset: CD45RO-CCR7+CD27+CD95- naive CD8+ T cells expressing CXCR3 (TNR3+). This TCR was sampled from a human donor in good health. Some clones in this sample may be carry-over from other donors' samples. The chain couples TRBV4-1 to TRBJ2-7; TCRdb returns TRBD2, unconfirmable since there is no DNA. The CDR3 reads CASSPRGFSYEQYF.